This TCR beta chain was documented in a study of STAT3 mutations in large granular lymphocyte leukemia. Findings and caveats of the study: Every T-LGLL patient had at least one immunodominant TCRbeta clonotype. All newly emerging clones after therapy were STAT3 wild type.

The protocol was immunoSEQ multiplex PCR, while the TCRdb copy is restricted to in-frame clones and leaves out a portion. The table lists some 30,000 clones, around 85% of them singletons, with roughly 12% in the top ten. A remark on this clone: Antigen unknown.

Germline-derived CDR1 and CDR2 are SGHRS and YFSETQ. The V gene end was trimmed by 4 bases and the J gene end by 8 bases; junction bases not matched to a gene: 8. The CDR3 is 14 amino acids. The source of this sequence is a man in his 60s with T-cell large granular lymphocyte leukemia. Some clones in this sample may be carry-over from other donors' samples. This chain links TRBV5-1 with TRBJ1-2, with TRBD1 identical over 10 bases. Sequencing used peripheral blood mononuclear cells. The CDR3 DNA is TGCGCCAGCAGCCAGACGACAGGGGGCATCGGCTACACCTTC. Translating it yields CASSQTTGGIGYTF.